This note documents a single T cell receptor beta chain sequence. The target antigen is unknown. The data were obtained in a study of shared clonotypes between healthy human individuals. Study summary: Per donor, CD8 memory used one plate, CD8 naive used two, CD4 memory used three and CD4 naive used three. Whole-study findings and limits: Approximately 4.6% of naive CD4 clonotypes were shared across a few donors.

Deep level was the assay's run setting. Produced via immunoSEQ multiplex PCR; TCRdb's table is partial and in-frame only. The table includes roughly 220,000 clones, under 80% detected once. Trimming stripped 5 bases from V and 2 bases from J, with 13 bases between. The germline V gene has CDR1 SGHTA and CDR2 FQGNSA. The CDR3 sequence is 14 residues long. The TCR comes from a man aged 25 to 40 in good health. The specimen was memory CD4+ T cells sorted from blood. Subset given: CD45RA-negative fraction. V gene TRBV7-2 combines with J gene TRBJ2-7; D may be TRBD2 (7 bases). CDR3 nucleotides: TGTGCCAGCAGCAAGGGGGGGCTCACCTACGAGCAGTACTTC. It is translated as CASSKGGLTYEQYF.